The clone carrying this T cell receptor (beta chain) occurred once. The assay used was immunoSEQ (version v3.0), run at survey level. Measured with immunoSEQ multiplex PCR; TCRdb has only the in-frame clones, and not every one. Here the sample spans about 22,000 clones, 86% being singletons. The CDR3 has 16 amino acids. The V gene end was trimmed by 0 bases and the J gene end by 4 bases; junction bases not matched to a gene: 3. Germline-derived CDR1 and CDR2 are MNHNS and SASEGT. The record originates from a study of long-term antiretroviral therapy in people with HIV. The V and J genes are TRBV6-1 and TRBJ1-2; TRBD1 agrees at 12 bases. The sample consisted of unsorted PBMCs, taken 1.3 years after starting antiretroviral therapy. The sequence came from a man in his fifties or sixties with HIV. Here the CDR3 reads CASSEAGTGGVYGYTF. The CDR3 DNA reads TGTGCCAGCAGTGAAGCAGGGACAGGGGGCGTCTATGGCTACACCTTC.